The 4 T cell receptor beta chains below come from one sample, sequenced in a study of T cells in Graves' hyperthyroidism and ophthalmopathy (dated by TCRdb to the late 2010s). Library creation used multiplex PCR. The data were produced on an Illumina HiSeq 2000. Amplification of TCR beta CDR3 regions was carried out from RNA transcripts. The first round of RT-PCR for the TCR CDR3 was performed with the HTBI primer set and the Qiagen OneStep RT-PCR kit. The public reads were run again by TCRdb, first through fastp at Q25 and then through MiXCR, and only productive beta chains were kept. Each entry is one CDR3 protein sequence, shown with its most common DNA and genes. The sample includes 450,000 to 700,000 distinct CDR3 sequences, with just over 45% observed a single time. 7.5% to 8.5% of the sample lies in the top ten. The sequenced sample was peripheral blood or thyroid tissue (not recorded which). These receptors all come from a woman under 30 with Graves' hyperthyroidism.

Comment on this clonotype: Possible read error: a much larger clone is one base away. The genes are TRBV7-9 and TRBJ1-2; unclear D gene. The CDR3 runs 15 residues. CDR1 and CDR2 (germline): SEHNR, FQNEAQ (reference sequence). The CDR3 loop is CAGSLELLGQTGYTF. The DNA of the CDR3 is TGTGCCGGCAGCTTAGAGCTATTAGGGCAGACTGGCTACACCTTC.

The V call is TRBV10-3, the J call TRBJ1-4; TRBD1 is a possible D gene (6 bases). The germline V gene has CDR1 ENHRY and CDR2 SYGVKD. The germline V and J ends were trimmed by 0 bases and 12 bases, with 8 bases remaining between them. This CDR3 contains 12 residues. CDR3 residues: CAISESRGELFF. In DNA form, the CDR3 reads TGTGCCATCAGTGAGTCGAGGGGGGAACTGTTTTTT.

The CDR3 DNA sequence: TGTGCCAGCAGCTTGGAGTATATGGGACAGGGATCTGGCTACACCTTC. It yields the protein CASSLEYMGQGSGYTF. The chain carries TRBV5-5 and TRBJ1-2, with TRBD1 matching over 9 bases. CDR1 is SGHKS and CDR2 is YYEKEE in the germline V gene (reference sequence). The CDR3 contains 16 residues. V dropped 0 bases and J dropped 7; count of bases not matched to a gene: 10.

This clonotype showed up just once. The genes are TRBV29-1 and TRBJ2-7; 9 bases fit TRBD2. CDR3 size: 13 residues. Germline V gives CDR1 SQVTM, CDR2 ANQGSEA. V gave up 8 bases and J gave up 2 bases; unmatched junction bases: 7. DNA for the CDR3: TGCAGCTTAGGCCGGACTAGCGCCTACGAGCAGTACTTC. Its translation is CSLGRTSAYEQYF.